Below are 16 T cell receptor beta chains sequenced from a single sample in a study of T-cell memory formation after mild COVID-19. Using its own MiXCR run on the 5' RACE reads, TCRdb lists one record per CDR3 protein. This sample has 400,000 to 550,000 distinct CDR3 sequences; around 25% occur once, and the top ten carry under 15%. Sequenced input: PBMCs or a T cell subset sorted from them (not recorded which). These receptors originate from an adult woman who had mild COVID-19 (a few samples of this study predate the infection). Cell type and time point are not known.

This rearrangement joins TRBV5-5 to TRBJ2-7, with D perhaps TRBD2 (6 bases). CDR1 and CDR2 from the germline V gene are SGHKS and YYEKEE (reference sequence). Trimming stripped 5 bases from V and 6 bases from J, with 21 bases between. The CDR3 has 15 residues. The CDR3 bases are TGTGCCAGCAGGATACCGGGAGCCGCTCTCAGCGAGCAGTACTTC. Protein sequence: CASRIPGAALSEQYF. Based on the CDR3 plus reference TRBV5-5 and TRBJ2-7, the full variable domain is DAGVTQSPTHLIKTRGQQVTLRCSPISGHKSVSWYQQVLGQGPQFIFQYYEKEERGRGNFPDRFSARQFPNYSSELNVNALLLGDSALYLCASRIPGAALSEQYFGPGTRLTVT.

This clonotype was counted only a few times. CDR3 in amino acids: CASSTNYGTEAFF. In DNA, the CDR3 is TGTGCCAGCAGCACAAACTATGGCACTGAAGCTTTCTTT. The genes are TRBV7-3 and TRBJ1-1; D gene ambiguous. The CDR3 covers 13 residues. The germline V gene has CDR1 SGHTA and CDR2 FQGTGA. V was trimmed by 5 bases and J by 4 bases, leaving 11 bases between them.

This clonotype was detected only a few times. V is TRBV20-1 and J is TRBJ2-2; D is undetermined. Looked up from germline, CDR1 is DFQATT and CDR2 is SNEGSKA (reference sequence). V lost 0 bases, J lost 3 bases, and 11 bases lay in between. The CDR3 length is 15 residues. For the CDR3, the DNA is TGCAGTGCTAGAGATAGGAACATACACACCGGGGAGCTGTTTTTT. This gives the protein CSARDRNIHTGELFF.

In this sample, this clonotype turned up a few times. The genes are TRBV4-3 and TRBJ2-7; 7 nucleotides match TRBD2. Germline V gene data show CDR1 as LGHNA and CDR2 as YSLEER. V trimming: 0 bases; J trimming: 5 bases; junction bases outside the gene matches: 10. The CDR3 covers 16 residues. CDR3 sequence reads: CASSQDQVRAGNEQYF. The CDR3 DNA reads TGCGCCAGCAGCCAAGACCAGGTCAGAGCGGGAAACGAGCAGTACTTC.

The chain recombines TRBV3-1 with TRBJ2-7; D remains unclear. Trimming removed 6 bases from V and 4 bases from J, with 10 bases in between. The germline V gene has CDR1 LGHDT and CDR2 YNNKEL (reference sequence). CDR3 length equals 12 residues. This chain's CDR3 is CASRHGPYEQYF. In nucleotides, the CDR3 is TGTGCCAGCAGACACGGACCTTACGAGCAGTACTTC.

The rearrangement joins TRBV15 to TRBJ2-5, with TRBD1 matching over 11 bases. This CDR3 comprises 15 residues. The junction had 4 bases not matched to a gene; V was cut back by 3 bases and J by 4 bases. Germline CDR1 is LNHNV and CDR2 is YYDKDF (reference sequence). The CDR3 here is CATSRDRGPGETQYF. The DNA for the CDR3 is TGTGCCACCAGCAGGGACAGGGGGCCAGGAGAGACCCAGTACTTC.

The chain combines TRBV14 with TRBJ2-7; 11 bases agree with TRBD2. The CDR3 consists of 15 residues. Germline V lookup: CDR1 SGHDN, CDR2 FVKESK. V was pared by 4 bases and J by 2 bases, with 4 bases of the junction left unmatched. CDR3 nucleotides: TGTGCCAGCAGCCGAGGGACTAGCGGTACCTACGAGCAGTACTTC. It yields the protein CASSRGTSGTYEQYF.

This clonotype was detected only a few times. CDR3 amino acids: CASSLLAGTGLHEQYF. The CDR3 coding sequence is TGTGCCAGCAGTTTACTTGCGGGGACAGGGTTACACGAGCAGTACTTC. The chain combines TRBV27 with TRBJ2-7, with 9 bases matching TRBD1. Per germline, CDR1 MNHEY and CDR2 SMNVEV (reference sequence). This CDR3 is built from 16 residues. After removal of 2 bases from V and 5 bases from J, the junction contained 10 bases not matched to a gene.

Only a few counts were recorded for this clonotype. The V gene is TRBV7-9, the J gene TRBJ2-3; the D is unclear. CDR1 SEHNR and CDR2 FQNEAQ come from the germline V gene (reference sequence). Trimming pared 8 bases from V and 6 bases from J, leaving 12 bases between. This CDR3 has 12 residues. CDR3 residues: CASGWRLDTQYF. The CDR3 nucleotides are TGTGCCAGCGGCTGGCGTTTGGATACGCAGTATTTT.

The chain recombines TRBV12-3 or TRBV12-4 with TRBJ1-2; TRBD1 agrees at 7 bases. Trimming cost V 4 bases and J 4 bases; bases outside gene matches: 6. CDR3 length: 14 amino acids. CDR3 sequence reads: CASSWGQSSYGYTF. The DNA for the CDR3 is TGTGCCAGCAGTTGGGGACAGTCCTCCTATGGCTACACCTTC.

The chain joins TRBV7-2 to TRBJ1-4; D not certain. The length of the CDR3 is 13 residues. From germline, CDR1 is SGHTA and CDR2 FQGNSA. V was clipped by 1 base and J by 8 bases, with 8 bases between them. CDR3 DNA sequence: TGTGCCAGCAGCTTAGGGGAGCGCGAAAAACTGTTTTTT. Its translation: CASSLGEREKLFF.

This clonotype was seen a handful of times. V gene TRBV29-1 combines with J gene TRBJ1-2; D gene uncertain. The germline V gene encodes CDR1 SQVTM and CDR2 ANQGSEA. The CDR3 is made up of 13 amino acids. Deletions cut 6 bases from V and 1 base from J, with 12 bases between. The CDR3 loop is CSVIRVSNYGYTF. As DNA, the CDR3 is TGCAGCGTAATCAGAGTTAGTAACTATGGCTACACCTTC.

This chain connects TRBV30 to TRBJ1-1; D gene unclear. The CDR3 runs 12 residues. Per the germline V gene, CDR1 is GTSNPN and CDR2 is SVGIG (reference sequence). V was clipped by 5 bases and J by 1 base, with 8 bases between them. The DNA of the CDR3 is TGTGCCTGGGAGAACCAGAACACTGAAGCTTTCTTT. Translating it yields CAWENQNTEAFF.

This clonotype was observed a few times. The chain has TRBV4-1 and TRBJ2-1, with TRBD1 matching over 8 bases. The CDR3 sequence is 16 residues long. The J segment lost 0 bases and the V segment lost 3 bases, leaving 4 bases of the junction unmatched. CDR1 and CDR2 from the germline V gene are MGHRA and YSYEKL. This chain's CDR3 is CASSQNRGSSYNEQFF. CDR3 nucleotides: TGCGCCAGCAGCCAGAACAGGGGGAGCTCCTACAATGAGCAGTTCTTC.

This clonotype was observed a few times. The CDR3 spells CASSWRQLGPTDTQYF. The CDR3 nucleotides read TGCGCCAGCAGCTGGAGGCAGTTGGGACCCACAGATACGCAGTATTTT. The chain combines TRBV5-1 with TRBJ2-3; D assignment may be TRBD1 or TRBD2 (5 bases each). Trimming pared 3 bases from V and 2 bases from J, leaving 16 bases between. This CDR3 contains 16 residues. CDR1 is SGHRS and CDR2 is YFSETQ in the germline V gene.

The genes are TRBV11-2 and TRBJ1-2, with TRBD1 matching over 8 bases. In germline, CDR1 is SGHAT, CDR2 FQNNGV. The V gene end was trimmed by 3 bases and the J gene end by 4 bases; junction bases not matched to a gene: 7. The CDR3 loop spans 15 amino acids. The CDR3 DNA reads TGTGCCAGCAGCTTGATCCGGACAGGGTCCTATGGCTACACCTTC. Protein: CASSLIRTGSYGYTF.